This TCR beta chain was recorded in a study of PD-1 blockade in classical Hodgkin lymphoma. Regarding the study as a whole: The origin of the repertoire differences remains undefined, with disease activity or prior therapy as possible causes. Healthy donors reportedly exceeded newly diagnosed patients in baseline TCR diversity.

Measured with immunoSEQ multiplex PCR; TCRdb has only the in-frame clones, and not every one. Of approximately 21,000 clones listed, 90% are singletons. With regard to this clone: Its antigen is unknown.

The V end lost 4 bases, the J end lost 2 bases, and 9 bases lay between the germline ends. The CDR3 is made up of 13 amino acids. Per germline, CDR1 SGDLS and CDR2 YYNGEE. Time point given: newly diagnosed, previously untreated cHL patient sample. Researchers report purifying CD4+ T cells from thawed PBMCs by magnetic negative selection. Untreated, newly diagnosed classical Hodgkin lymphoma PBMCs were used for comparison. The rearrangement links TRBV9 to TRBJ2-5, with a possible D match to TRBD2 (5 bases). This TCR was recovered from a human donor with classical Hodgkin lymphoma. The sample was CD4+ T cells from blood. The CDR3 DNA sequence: TGTGCCAGCAGCTTCCGGACTCAAGAGACCCAGTACTTC. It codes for CASSFRTQETQYF.